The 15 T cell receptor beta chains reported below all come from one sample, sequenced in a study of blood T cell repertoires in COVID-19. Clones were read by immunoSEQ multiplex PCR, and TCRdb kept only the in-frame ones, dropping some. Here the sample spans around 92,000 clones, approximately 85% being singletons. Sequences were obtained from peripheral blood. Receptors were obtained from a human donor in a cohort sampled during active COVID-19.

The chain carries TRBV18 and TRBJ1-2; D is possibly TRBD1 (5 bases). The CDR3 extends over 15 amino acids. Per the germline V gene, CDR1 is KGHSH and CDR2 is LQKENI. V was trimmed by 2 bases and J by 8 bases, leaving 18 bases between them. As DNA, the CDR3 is TGTGCCAGCTCACCAGATGCGGACACCTCCGGAGGCTACACCTTC. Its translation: CASSPDADTSGGYTF. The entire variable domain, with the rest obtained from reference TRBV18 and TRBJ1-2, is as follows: NAGVMQNPRHLVRRRGQEARLRCSPMKGHSHVYWYRQLPEEGLKFMVYLQKENIIDESGMPKERFSAEFPKEGPSILRIQQVVRGDSAAYFCASSPDADTSGGYTFGSGTRLTVV.

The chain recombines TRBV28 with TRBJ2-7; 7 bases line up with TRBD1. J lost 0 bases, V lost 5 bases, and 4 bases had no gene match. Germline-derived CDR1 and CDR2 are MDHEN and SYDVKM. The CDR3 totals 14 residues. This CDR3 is CASSQGQRSYEQYF. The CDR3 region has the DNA TGTGCCAGCAGTCAGGGACAGCGCTCCTACGAGCAGTACTTC.

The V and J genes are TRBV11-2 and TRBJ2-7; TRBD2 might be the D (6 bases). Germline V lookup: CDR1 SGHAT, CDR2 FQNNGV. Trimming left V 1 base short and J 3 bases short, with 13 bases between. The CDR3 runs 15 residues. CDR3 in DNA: TGTGCCAGCAGCTTAGTCGGAGGGTCAATCTACGAGCAGTACTTC. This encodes CASSLVGGSIYEQYF. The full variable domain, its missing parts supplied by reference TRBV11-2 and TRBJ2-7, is EAGVAQSPRYKIIEKRQSVAFWCNPISGHATLYWYQQILGQGPKLLIQFQNNGVVDDSQLPKDRFSAERLKGVDSTLKIQPAKLEDSAVYLCASSLVGGSIYEQYFGPGTRLTVT.

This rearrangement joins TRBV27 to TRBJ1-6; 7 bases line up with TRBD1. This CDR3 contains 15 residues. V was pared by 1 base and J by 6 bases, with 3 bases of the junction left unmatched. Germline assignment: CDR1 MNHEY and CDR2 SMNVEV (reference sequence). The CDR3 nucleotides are TGTGCCAGCAGTTTATATCAGGGGGGTAATTCACCCCTCCACTTT. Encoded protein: CASSLYQGGNSPLHF.

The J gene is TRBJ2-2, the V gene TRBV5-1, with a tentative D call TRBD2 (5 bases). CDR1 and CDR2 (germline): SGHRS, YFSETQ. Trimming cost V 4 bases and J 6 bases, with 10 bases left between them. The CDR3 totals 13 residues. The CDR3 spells CASSEGPSGELFF. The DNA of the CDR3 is TGCGCCAGCAGCGAGGGCCCGTCCGGGGAGCTGTTTTTT.

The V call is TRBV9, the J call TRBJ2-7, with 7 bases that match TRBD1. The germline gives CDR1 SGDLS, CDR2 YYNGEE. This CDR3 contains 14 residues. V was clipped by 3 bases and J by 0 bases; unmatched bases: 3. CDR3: CASSADRYSYEQYF. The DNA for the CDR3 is TGTGCCAGCAGCGCGGACAGGTACTCCTACGAGCAGTACTTC.

The CDR3 protein is CASSGTLNTEAFF. In DNA form, the CDR3 reads TGTGCCAGCTCCGGGACACTGAACACTGAAGCTTTCTTT. The chain couples TRBV6-5 to TRBJ1-1, with D possibly TRBD1 on 6 matching bases. Germline assignment: CDR1 MNHEY and CDR2 SVGAGI. V was cut by 8 bases and J by 0 bases, with 10 bases left in between. The CDR3 spans 13 residues.

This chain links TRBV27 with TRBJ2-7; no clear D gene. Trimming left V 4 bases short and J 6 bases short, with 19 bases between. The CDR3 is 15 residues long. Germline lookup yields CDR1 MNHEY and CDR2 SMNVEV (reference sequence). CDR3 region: CASSSLLPLASEQYF. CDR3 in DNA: TGTGCCAGCAGTTCTCTGCTCCCCCTGGCCTCCGAGCAGTACTTC.

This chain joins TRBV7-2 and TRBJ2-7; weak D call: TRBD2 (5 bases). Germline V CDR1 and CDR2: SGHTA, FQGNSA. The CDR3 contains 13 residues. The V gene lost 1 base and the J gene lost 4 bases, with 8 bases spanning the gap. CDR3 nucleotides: TGTGCCAGCAGCTTAGAGGTAGCGTACGAGCAGTACTTC. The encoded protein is CASSLEVAYEQYF.

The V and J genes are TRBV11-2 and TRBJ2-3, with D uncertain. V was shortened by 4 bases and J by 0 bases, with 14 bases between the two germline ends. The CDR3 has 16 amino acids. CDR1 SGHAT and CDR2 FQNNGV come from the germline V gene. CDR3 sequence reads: CASSSLVLGSTDTQYF. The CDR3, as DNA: TGTGCCAGCAGCTCCCTAGTACTTGGAAGCACAGATACGCAGTATTTT.

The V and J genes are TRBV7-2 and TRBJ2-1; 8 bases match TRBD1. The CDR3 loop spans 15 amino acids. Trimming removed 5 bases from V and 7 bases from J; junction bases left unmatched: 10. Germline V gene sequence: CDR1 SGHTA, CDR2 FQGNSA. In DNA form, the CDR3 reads TGTGCCAGCAGCCCCACCCCTGACAGGGGAAATGAGCAGTTCTTC. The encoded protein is CASSPTPDRGNEQFF.

Written as DNA, the CDR3 is TGTGCCAGCAGCCAAGAAAGGGGGATGATCTACGAGCAGTACTTC. Residues: CASSQERGMIYEQYF. The V call is TRBV14, the J call TRBJ2-7; D is perhaps TRBD1 (6 bases). CDR3 length: 15 residues. The V gene lost 0 bases and the J gene lost 3 bases, with 12 bases spanning the gap. From germline, CDR1 is SGHDN and CDR2 FVKESK.

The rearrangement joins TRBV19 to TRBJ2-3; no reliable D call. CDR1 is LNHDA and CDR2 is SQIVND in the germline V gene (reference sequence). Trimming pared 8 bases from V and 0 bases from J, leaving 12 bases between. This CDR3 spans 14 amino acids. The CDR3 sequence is CASWSAISTDTQYF. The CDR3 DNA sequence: TGTGCCAGTTGGAGCGCGATCAGCACAGATACGCAGTATTTT.

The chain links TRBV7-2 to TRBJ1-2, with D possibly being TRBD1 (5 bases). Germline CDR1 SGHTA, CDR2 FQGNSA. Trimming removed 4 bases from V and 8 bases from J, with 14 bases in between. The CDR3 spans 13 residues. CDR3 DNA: TGTGCCAGCAGCTCGAATGGGGCAAGAGGCTACACCTTC. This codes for CASSSNGARGYTF.

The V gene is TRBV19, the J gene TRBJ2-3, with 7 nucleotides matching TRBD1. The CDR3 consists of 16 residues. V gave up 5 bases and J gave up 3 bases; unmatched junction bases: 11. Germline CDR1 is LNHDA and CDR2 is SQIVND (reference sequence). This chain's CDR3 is CASSPQRDSSTDTQYF. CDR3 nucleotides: TGTGCCAGTAGTCCTCAAAGGGACAGCTCGACAGATACGCAGTATTTT.